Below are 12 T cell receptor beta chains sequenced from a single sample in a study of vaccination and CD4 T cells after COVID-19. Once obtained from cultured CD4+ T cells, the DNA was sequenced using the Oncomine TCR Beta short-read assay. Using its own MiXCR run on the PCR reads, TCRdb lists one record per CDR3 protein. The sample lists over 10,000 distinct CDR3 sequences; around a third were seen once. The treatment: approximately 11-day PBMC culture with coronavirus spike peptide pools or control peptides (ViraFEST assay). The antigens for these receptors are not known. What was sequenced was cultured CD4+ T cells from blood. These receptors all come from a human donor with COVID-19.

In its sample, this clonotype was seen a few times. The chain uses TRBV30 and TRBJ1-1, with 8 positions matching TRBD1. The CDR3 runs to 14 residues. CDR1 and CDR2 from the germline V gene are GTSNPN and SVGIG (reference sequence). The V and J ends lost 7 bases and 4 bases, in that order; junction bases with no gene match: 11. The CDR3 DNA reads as TGTGCCTTAGACCCAGGGGGCGCAATCACTGAAGCTTTCTTT. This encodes CALDPGGAITEAFF.

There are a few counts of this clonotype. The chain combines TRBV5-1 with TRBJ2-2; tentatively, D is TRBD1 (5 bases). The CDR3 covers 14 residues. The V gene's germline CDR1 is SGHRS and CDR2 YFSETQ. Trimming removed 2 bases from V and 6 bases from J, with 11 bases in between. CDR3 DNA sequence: TGCGCCAGCAGCTTCCAGGGTGTCCCCGGGGAGCTGTTTTTT. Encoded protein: CASSFQGVPGELFF.

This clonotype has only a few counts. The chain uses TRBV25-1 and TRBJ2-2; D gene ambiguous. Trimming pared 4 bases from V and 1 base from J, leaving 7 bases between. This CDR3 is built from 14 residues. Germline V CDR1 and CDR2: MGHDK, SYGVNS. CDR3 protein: CASSVSGNTGELFF. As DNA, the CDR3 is TGTGCCAGCAGTGTATCAGGGAACACCGGGGAGCTGTTTTTT.

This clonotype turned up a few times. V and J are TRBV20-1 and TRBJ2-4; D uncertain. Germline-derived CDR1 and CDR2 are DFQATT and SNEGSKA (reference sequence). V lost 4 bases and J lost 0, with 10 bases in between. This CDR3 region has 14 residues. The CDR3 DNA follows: TGCAGTGCTACAGACCGCAAAGCCAAAAACATTCAGTACTTC. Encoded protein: CSATDRKAKNIQYF.

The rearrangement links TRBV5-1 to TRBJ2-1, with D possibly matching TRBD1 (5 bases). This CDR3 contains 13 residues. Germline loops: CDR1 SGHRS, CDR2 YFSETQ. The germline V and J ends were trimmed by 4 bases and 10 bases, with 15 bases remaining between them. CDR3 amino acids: CASSGGQGQEQFF. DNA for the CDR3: TGCGCCAGCAGCGGTGGCCAGGGTCAGGAGCAGTTCTTC.

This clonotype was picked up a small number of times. In DNA, the CDR3 is TGTGCCAGCAGTTTAGCGGCCAAGGGAAACAACGAGCAGTACTTC. Amino acids: CASSLAAKGNNEQYF. The rearrangement uses TRBV12-3 or TRBV12-4 and TRBJ2-7; unclear D gene. Trimming left V 0 bases short and J 5 bases short, with 14 bases between. The CDR3 covers 15 residues.

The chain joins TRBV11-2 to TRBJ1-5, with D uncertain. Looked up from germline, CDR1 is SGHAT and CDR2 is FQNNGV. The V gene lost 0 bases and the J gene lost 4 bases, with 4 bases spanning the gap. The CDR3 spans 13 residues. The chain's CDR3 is CASSLDLNQPQHF. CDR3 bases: TGTGCCAGCAGCTTAGATCTTAATCAGCCCCAGCATTTT. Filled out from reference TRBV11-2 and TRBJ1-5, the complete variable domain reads EAGVAQSPRYKIIEKRQSVAFWCNPISGHATLYWYQQILGQGPKLLIQFQNNGVVDDSQLPKDRFSAERLKGVDSTLKIQPAKLEDSAVYLCASSLDLNQPQHFGDGTRLSIL.

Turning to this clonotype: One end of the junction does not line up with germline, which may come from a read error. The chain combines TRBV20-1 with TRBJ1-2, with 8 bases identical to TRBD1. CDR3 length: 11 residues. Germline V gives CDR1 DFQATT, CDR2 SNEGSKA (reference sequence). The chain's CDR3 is CCAGGTGGYTF. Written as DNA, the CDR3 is TGCTGTGCTGGGGGGACAGGTGGCTACACCTTC.

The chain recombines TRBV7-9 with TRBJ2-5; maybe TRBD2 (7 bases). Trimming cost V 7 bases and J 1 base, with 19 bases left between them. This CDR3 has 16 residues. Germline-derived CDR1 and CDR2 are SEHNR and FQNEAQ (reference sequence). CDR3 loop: CASIDRGGPSQETQYF. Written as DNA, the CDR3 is TGTGCCAGCATCGATAGGGGGGGACCAAGCCAAGAGACCCAGTACTTC.

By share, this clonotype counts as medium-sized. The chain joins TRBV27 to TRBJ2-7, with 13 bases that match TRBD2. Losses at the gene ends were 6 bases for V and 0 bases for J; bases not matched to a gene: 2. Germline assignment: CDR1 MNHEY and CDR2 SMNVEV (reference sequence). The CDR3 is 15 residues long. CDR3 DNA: TGTGCCAGCAGGACTAGCGGGGGGAGCTCCTACGAGCAGTACTTC. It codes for CASRTSGGSSYEQYF.

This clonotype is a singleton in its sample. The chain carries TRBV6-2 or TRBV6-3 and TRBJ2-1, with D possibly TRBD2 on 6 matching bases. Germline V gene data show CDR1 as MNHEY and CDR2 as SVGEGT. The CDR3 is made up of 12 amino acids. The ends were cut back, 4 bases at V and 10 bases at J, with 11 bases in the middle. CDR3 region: CASSFAGWEQFF. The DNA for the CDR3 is TGTGCCAGCAGTTTCGCGGGGTGGGAGCAGTTCTTC.

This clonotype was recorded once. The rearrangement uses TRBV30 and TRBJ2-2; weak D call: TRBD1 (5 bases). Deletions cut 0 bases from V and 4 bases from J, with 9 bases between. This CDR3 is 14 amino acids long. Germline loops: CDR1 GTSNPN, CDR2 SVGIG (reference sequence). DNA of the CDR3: TGTGCCTGGAGTGTTGCCAGGGCCACCGGGGAGCTGTTTTTT. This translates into CAWSVARATGELFF.